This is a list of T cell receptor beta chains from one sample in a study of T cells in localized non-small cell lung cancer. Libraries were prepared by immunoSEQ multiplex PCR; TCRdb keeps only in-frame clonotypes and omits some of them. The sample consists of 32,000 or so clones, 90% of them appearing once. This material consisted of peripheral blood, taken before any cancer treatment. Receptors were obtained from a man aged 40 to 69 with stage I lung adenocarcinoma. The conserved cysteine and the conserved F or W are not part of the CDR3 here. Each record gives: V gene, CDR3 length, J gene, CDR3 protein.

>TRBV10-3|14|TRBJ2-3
AISGGGRSSTDTQY
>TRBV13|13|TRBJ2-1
ASSLGGAGAREQF
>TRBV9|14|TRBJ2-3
ASSVEQRGALDTQY
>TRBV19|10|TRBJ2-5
ASMSRTETQY
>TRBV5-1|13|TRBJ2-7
ASSPSGATRYEQY
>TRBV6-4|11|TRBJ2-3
AIHRTDTDTQY
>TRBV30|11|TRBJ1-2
AWSVTGSGGYT
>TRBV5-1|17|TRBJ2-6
ASSLGGTRSKSGANVLT
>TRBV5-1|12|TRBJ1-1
ASSSRQGSTEAF
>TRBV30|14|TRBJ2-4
ASTTTRGLAKNIQY
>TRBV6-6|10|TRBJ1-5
ASSEGSQPQH
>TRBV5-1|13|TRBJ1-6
ASSWGEAPNSPLH
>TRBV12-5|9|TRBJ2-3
ASGLADTQY
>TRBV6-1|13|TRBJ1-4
ASRPFFATNEKLF
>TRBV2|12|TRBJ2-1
ASSVGVLTNEQF
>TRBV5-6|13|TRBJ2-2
ASSLKGANTGELF
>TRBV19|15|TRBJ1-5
ASSIAGPVNSNQPQH
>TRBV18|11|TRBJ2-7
ASSSLRHYEQY
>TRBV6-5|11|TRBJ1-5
ASRATGKGPQH
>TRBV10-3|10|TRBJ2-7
AISEFSNEQY
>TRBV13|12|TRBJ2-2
ASSLESSPGELF
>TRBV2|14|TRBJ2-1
ARRTSGGISYNEQF
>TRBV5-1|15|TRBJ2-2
ASSPGQGFVHTGELF
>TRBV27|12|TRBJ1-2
ASSRDGTNYGYT
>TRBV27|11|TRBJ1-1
ASSLTGTTEAF
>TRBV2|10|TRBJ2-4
ASMRRVGIQY
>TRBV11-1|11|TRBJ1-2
ASSLRVSDGYT
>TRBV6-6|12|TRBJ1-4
ASSKQGIKEKLF
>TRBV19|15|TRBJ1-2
ASIQTGRGGVNYGYT
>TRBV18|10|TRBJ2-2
ASSPPSGELF
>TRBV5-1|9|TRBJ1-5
ASSAGTGWH